This T cell receptor (beta chain) was observed in a study of blood T cell repertoires in COVID-19. At the level of the study: From the United States, Italy and Spain came samples of acute and convalescent COVID-19. PBMCs, B-cell-depleted T cells, or T cells provided the cDNA or gDNA that made up the material.

How the authors handled the data: For nucleated cells, counts were estimated from reference gene primer amplification. The assay was immunoSEQ multiplex PCR, and TCRdb's table has in-frame clones only and misses some. Clonal size and the V and J genes are those of that table, whereas D and trimming came from the DNA. The repertoire holds 120,000 to 150,000 clones, with roughly 86% as singletons. Per the germline V gene, CDR1 is LGHDT and CDR2 is YNNKEL (reference sequence). This CDR3 is built from 15 residues. V was pared by 4 bases and J by 4 bases, with 5 bases of the junction left unmatched. The sample comprised peripheral blood. The receptor's source is a woman between 45 and 60 years old with acute or convalescent COVID-19. The chain has TRBV3-1 (or the pseudogene TRBV3-2) and TRBJ2-2; 8 positions agree with TRBD1. The CDR3 coding sequence is TGTGCCAGCAGCCTATCAGGGGGCCGCACCGGGGAGCTGTTTTTT. This codes for CASSLSGGRTGELFF.